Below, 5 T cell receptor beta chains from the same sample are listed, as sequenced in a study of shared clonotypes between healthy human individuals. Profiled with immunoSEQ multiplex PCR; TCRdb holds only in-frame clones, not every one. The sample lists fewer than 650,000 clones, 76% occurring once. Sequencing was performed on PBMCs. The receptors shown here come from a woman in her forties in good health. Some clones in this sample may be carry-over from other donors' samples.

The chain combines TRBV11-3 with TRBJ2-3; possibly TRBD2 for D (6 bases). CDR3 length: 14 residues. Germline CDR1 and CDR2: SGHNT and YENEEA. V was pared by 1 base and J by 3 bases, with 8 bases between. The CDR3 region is CASSLGGVTDTQYF. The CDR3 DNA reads TGTGCCAGCAGCTTAGGGGGGGTTACAGATACGCAGTATTTT. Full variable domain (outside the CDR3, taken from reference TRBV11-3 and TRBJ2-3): EAGVVQSPRYKIIEKKQPVAFWCNPISGHNTLYWYLQNLGQGPELLIRYENEEAVDDSQLPKDRFSAERLKGVDSTLKIQPAELGDSAVYLCASSLGGVTDTQYFGPGTRLTVL.

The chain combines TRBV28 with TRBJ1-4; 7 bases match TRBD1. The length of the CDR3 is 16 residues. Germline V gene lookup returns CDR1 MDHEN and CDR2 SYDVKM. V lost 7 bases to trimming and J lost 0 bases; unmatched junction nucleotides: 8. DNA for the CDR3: TGTGCCAGCACAGGGACAGCCTATCCAACTAATGAAAAACTGTTTTTT. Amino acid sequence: CASTGTAYPTNEKLFF.

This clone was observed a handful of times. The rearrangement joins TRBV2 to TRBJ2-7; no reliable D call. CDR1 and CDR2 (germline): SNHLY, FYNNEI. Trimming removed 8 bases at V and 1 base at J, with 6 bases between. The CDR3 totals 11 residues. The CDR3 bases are TGTGCCAGCCAGGCTTCCTACGAGCAGTACTTC. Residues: CASQASYEQYF.

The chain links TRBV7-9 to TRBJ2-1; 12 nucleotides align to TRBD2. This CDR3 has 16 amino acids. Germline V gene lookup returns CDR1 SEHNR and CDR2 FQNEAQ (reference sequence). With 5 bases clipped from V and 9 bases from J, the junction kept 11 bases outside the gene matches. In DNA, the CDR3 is TGTGCCAGCAGCCCCCGACTAGCGGGAGTTTTTAGTGAGCAGTTCTTC. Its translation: CASSPRLAGVFSEQFF.

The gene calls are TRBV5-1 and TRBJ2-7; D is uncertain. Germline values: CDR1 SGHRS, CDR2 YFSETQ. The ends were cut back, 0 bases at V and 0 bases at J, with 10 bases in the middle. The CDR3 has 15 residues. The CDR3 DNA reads TGCGCCAGCAGCTTGGCCCCAGGTGTCTCCTACGAGCAGTACTTC. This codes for CASSLAPGVSYEQYF.